Following are 24 T cell receptor beta chains from one sample sequenced in a study of patients and donors after allogeneic stem cell transplantation (dated by TCRdb to between 2020 and 2021). The library was built by means of RT-PCR. TCRdb names NextSeq 550 as the instrument used. TCRdb reran the public reads through fastp at Q25 and MiXCR, keeping productive beta chains. Every entry covers one CDR3 protein and lists the most common genes and DNA from its rows. The sample data list about 87,000 distinct CDR3 sequences, and 5% of these were observed just once. In total, the top ten clones hold approximately 2.5% of the sample. Material: blood, either unsorted or a sorted T cell fraction (not recorded which). The origin of the receptors is a human donor who was either an allogeneic HSCT recipient or a stem cell or donor lymphocyte infusion donor (not recorded which). It is not recorded whose cells these are; they may come from a transplant donor.

This clonotype was seen many times. This sequence joins TRBV2 and TRBJ1-5; a possible D gene is TRBD1 (6 bases). V shed 4 bases and J shed 5 bases, with 15 bases lying between them. Germline lookup yields CDR1 SNHLY and CDR2 FYNNEI. This CDR3 is 15 amino acids long. The CDR3 bases are TGTGCCAGCAGTGGGAGAGGCGGGGGCGATCAGCCCCAGCATTTT. This codes for CASSGRGGGDQPQHF. Full variable domain (outside the CDR3, taken from reference TRBV2 and TRBJ1-5): EPEVTQTPSHQVTQMGQEVILRCVPISNHLYFYWYRQILGQKVEFLVSFYNNEISEKSEIFDDQFSVERPDGSNFTLKIRSTKLEDSAMYFCASSGRGGGDQPQHFGDGTRLSIL.

This clonotype was seen a few times. This chain uses TRBV2 with TRBJ1-5; no clear D. Germline V gene sequence: CDR1 SNHLY, CDR2 FYNNEI. Deletions cut 2 bases from V and 3 bases from J, with 5 bases between. This CDR3 region has 13 residues. CDR3 residues: CASSEHLNQPQHF. The CDR3 DNA reads TGTGCCAGCAGTGAACACCTCAATCAGCCCCAGCATTTT.

This clonotype showed up just a few times. This rearrangement joins TRBV4-2 to TRBJ2-3; 10 nucleotides align to TRBD1. The CDR3 sequence is 18 residues long. V lost 1 base to trimming and J lost 4 bases; unmatched junction nucleotides: 11. Germline V lookup: CDR1 LGHNA, CDR2 YNFKEQ. The CDR3 coding sequence is TGTGCCAGCAGCCAAGTAGGGACAGGGGTGCCTTCGTCAGATACGCAGTATTTT. This sequence encodes CASSQVGTGVPSSDTQYF.

The V gene is TRBV24-1, the J gene TRBJ2-1; 7 bases match TRBD1. The ends lost 2 bases at V and 4 bases at J; junction bases unmatched: 7. The CDR3 extends over 16 amino acids. Germline-derived CDR1 and CDR2 are KGHDR and SFDVKD. This CDR3 is CATSDSAGGAYNEQFF. As DNA, the CDR3 is TGTGCCACCAGTGATTCGGCAGGGGGTGCTTACAATGAGCAGTTCTTC.

This clonotype was observed many times. The chain is built from TRBV5-1 and TRBJ2-1; 11 nucleotides line up with TRBD2. V was clipped by 6 bases and J by 8 bases; unmatched bases: 10. CDR1 and CDR2 (germline): SGHRS, YFSETQ. The CDR3 spans 15 residues. CDR3 protein: CASTPLAGGSHEQFF. CDR3 nucleotides: TGCGCCAGCACCCCTCTAGCGGGGGGCAGTCATGAGCAGTTCTTC.

The chain employs TRBV5-5 and TRBJ1-1, with 9 bases that match TRBD1. The V segment lost 1 base and the J segment 6 bases; nucleotides outside the gene matches: 7. This CDR3 has 15 residues. From germline, CDR1 is SGHKS and CDR2 YYEKEE (reference sequence). CDR3 sequence (DNA): TGTGCCAGCAGCTTGCTTGGACAGGGGATCTCTGAAGCTTTCTTT. Translation gives CASSLLGQGISEAFF.

This chain uses TRBV23-1 with TRBJ1-2, with D maybe TRBD1 (6 bases). TRBV23-1 is filed as an ORF, its function uncertain. The CDR3 covers 16 residues. V was pared by 8 bases and J by 4 bases, with 23 bases between. The CDR3 is CASYPPGKGVLYGYTF. In DNA form, the CDR3 reads TGCGCCAGCTATCCCCCAGGGAAGGGGGTGCTCTATGGCTACACCTTC.

This clonotype was counted many times. V is TRBV25-1 and J is TRBJ2-1; 7 nucleotides agree with TRBD1. The ends lost 3 bases at V and 5 bases at J; junction bases unmatched: 7. The CDR3 spans 15 residues. Germline CDR1 reads MGHDK; CDR2 reads SYGVNS. CDR3 amino acids: CASSDDQTGDNEQFF. CDR3 DNA sequence: TGTGCCAGCAGTGACGACCAAACAGGGGACAATGAGCAGTTCTTC.

This clonotype was recorded a few times. CDR3 sequence (DNA): TGCAGTGCTCCTCTTACACAGGGCCGGAACACTGAAGCTTTCTTT. This codes for CSAPLTQGRNTEAFF. This chain connects TRBV20-1 to TRBJ1-1, with D possibly TRBD1 on 6 matching bases. V lost 5 bases and J lost 1, with 17 bases in between. Germline CDR1 and CDR2: DFQATT and SNEGSKA (reference sequence). The CDR3 totals 15 residues.

The chain links TRBV6-1 to TRBJ1-3; D ambiguous. The CDR3 length is 14 residues. V gave up 6 bases and J gave up 3 bases, with 12 bases separating them. Germline V CDR1 and CDR2: MNHNS, SASEGT. The chain's CDR3 is CASSQAGIGNTIYF. CDR3 sequence (DNA): TGTGCCAGCAGCCAAGCCGGGATTGGAAACACCATATATTTT.

This clonotype appeared many times. The rearrangement links TRBV20-1 to TRBJ2-1; the match to TRBD2 covers 11 bases. CDR3 length: 14 amino acids. From germline, CDR1 is DFQATT and CDR2 SNEGSKA (reference sequence). Losses at the gene ends were 6 bases for V and 4 bases for J; bases not matched to a gene: 5. The DNA for the CDR3 is TGCAGTGCCGGGACTAGCGGAAAATACAATGAGCAGTTCTTC. Residues: CSAGTSGKYNEQFF.

In its sample, this clonotype was seen a few times. The V call is TRBV19, the J call TRBJ1-2; 9 bases align to TRBD1. The CDR3 runs 14 residues. Unmatched junction bases numbered 10, after V lost 9 bases and J lost 5 bases. In germline, CDR1 is LNHDA, CDR2 SQIVND (reference sequence). The CDR3 is CASARDRELYGYTF. Written as DNA, the CDR3 is TGTGCCAGCGCCCGGGACAGGGAATTATATGGCTACACCTTC.

This clonotype has at least ten counts. The V and J genes are TRBV29-1 and TRBJ2-1; 11 positions agree with TRBD2. The trim removed 4 bases at V and 6 bases at J, leaving 5 bases unmatched. Germline V CDR1 and CDR2: SQVTM, ANQGSEA. The CDR3 is 14 amino acids. The CDR3 sequence is CSVGIAGGPNEQFF. The CDR3 nucleotides are TGCAGCGTTGGTATAGCGGGAGGGCCCAATGAGCAGTTCTTC.

This clonotype was observed at least ten times. The V call is TRBV5-4, the J call TRBJ2-5, with 7 bases aligning to TRBD2. The CDR3 consists of 14 residues. Losses at the gene ends were 5 bases for V and 5 bases for J; bases not matched to a gene: 9. Germline V CDR1 and CDR2: SGHNT, YYREEE (reference sequence). CDR3 nucleotides: TGTGCCAGCAGTCCGGGGGGATCAGCGGAGACCCAGTACTTC. Protein sequence: CASSPGGSAETQYF.

The sample holds many counts of this clonotype. The rearrangement links TRBV20-1 to TRBJ2-3; no definite D call. Germline V gene data show CDR1 as DFQATT and CDR2 as SNEGSKA (reference sequence). Trimming pared 1 base from V and 8 bases from J, leaving 4 bases between. The CDR3 contains 10 residues. The CDR3 DNA reads TGCAGTGCTAGAGTCGGTACGCAGTATTTT. This encodes CSARVGTQYF.

This clonotype was detected ten times or more. The rearrangement links TRBV20-1 to TRBJ1-4; 11 bases map to TRBD1. The CDR3 covers 13 residues. The germline gives CDR1 DFQATT, CDR2 SNEGSKA (reference sequence). The J segment lost 9 bases and the V segment lost 5 bases, leaving 5 bases of the junction unmatched. The CDR3 DNA sequence: TGCAGTGCTCCCCGGGACAGGGGGAAAAAACTGTTTTTT. Translating gives CSAPRDRGKKLFF.

This clonotype was recorded at least ten times. V usage is TRBV3-1 and J usage is TRBJ2-3; TRBD2 matches 9 bases. V lost 2 bases to trimming and J lost 7 bases; unmatched junction nucleotides: 19. Germline V gives CDR1 LGHDT, CDR2 YNNKEL (reference sequence). CDR3 length: 19 residues. The CDR3 reads CASSQSPYRLAAPVYTQYF. Here the CDR3 DNA reads TGTGCCAGCAGCCAATCACCCTACAGACTAGCGGCTCCAGTTTATACGCAGTATTTT.

This clonotype was counted ten times or more. The chain joins TRBV5-1 to TRBJ2-5; 9 bases match TRBD1. From germline, CDR1 is SGHRS and CDR2 YFSETQ. The ends lost 0 bases at V and 5 bases at J; junction bases unmatched: 2. This CDR3 region has 14 residues. The CDR3 DNA reads as TGCGCCAGCAGCTTGGACAGGGGGCGGGAGACCCAGTACTTC. It specifies CASSLDRGRETQYF. Based on the CDR3 plus reference TRBV5-1 and TRBJ2-5, the full variable domain is KAGVTQTPRYLIKTRGQQVTLSCSPISGHRSVSWYQQTPGQGLQFLFEYFSETQRNKGNFPGRFSGRQFSNSRSEMNVSTLELGDSALYLCASSLDRGRETQYFGPGTRLLVL.

This clonotype appeared many times. The J gene is TRBJ2-3, the V gene TRBV27, with D tentatively TRBD2 (5 bases). V was cut by 11 bases and J by 2 bases, with 14 bases left in between. Per the germline V gene, CDR1 is MNHEY and CDR2 is SMNVEV (reference sequence). CDR3 length equals 13 residues. The CDR3 nucleotides read TGTGCCTGCGGGCGTACATACACAGATACGCAGTATTTT. Translation: CACGRTYTDTQYF.

This clonotype appeared many times. The genes are TRBV5-1 and TRBJ2-7; D is uncertain. The CDR3 sequence is 14 residues long. CDR1 is SGHRS, CDR2 YFSETQ, per germline. V was trimmed by 0 bases and J by 1 base, leaving 8 bases between them. CDR3 in amino acids: CASSLVVGSYEQYF. The CDR3 coding sequence is TGCGCCAGCAGCTTGGTTGTGGGATCCTACGAGCAGTACTTC.

This clonotype was counted ten times or more. V gene TRBV30 combines with J gene TRBJ1-5, with 10 bases lining up with TRBD1. The length of the CDR3 is 14 residues. Germline loops: CDR1 GTSNPN, CDR2 SVGIG (reference sequence). Trimming took 2 bases from V and 7 from J; bases not matched to a gene: 5. The CDR3 coding sequence is TGTGCCTGGAGTCCCGGGACAGGGGAACAGCCCCAGCATTTT. Protein product: CAWSPGTGEQPQHF.

This clonotype has a count of ten or more. V gene TRBV14 combines with J gene TRBJ2-7; weak D call: TRBD2 (5 bases). Germline-derived CDR1 and CDR2 are SGHDN and FVKESK. This CDR3 is built from 14 residues. Deletions cut 3 bases from V and 6 bases from J, with 15 bases between. The CDR3 spells CASSHKTGWSEQYF. CDR3 bases: TGTGCCAGCAGCCACAAAACGGGGTGGTCCGAGCAGTACTTC. Variable domain in full (rest from reference TRBV14 and TRBJ2-7): EAGVTQFPSHSVIEKGQTVTLRCDPISGHDNLYWYRRVMGKEIKFLLHFVKESKQDESGMPNNRFLAERTGGTYSTLKVQPAELEDSGVYFCASSHKTGWSEQYFGPGTRLTVT.

This clonotype was detected ten times or more. The CDR3 here is CASSLARGGHTEAFF. The CDR3 DNA is TGTGCCAGCAGCTTAGCGCGGGGGGGCCACACTGAAGCTTTCTTT. This chain links TRBV7-8 with TRBJ1-1; D perhaps matches TRBD1 (6 bases). The V gene's germline CDR1 is SGHVS and CDR2 FQNEAQ. Between the trimmed V and J ends, which lost 0 bases and 3 bases, there was a span of 11 bases. There are 15 residues in the CDR3.

The sample holds many counts of this clonotype. The chain uses TRBV5-6 and TRBJ2-1, with a weak D call TRBD2 (6 bases). V was cut by 3 bases and J by 3 bases, with 10 bases left in between. In germline, CDR1 is SGHDT, CDR2 YYEEEE. This CDR3 has 14 amino acids. The CDR3 DNA is TGTGCCAGCAGCTACGGGAGCTACTACAATGAGCAGTTCTTC. It translates to CASSYGSYYNEQFF.